The source of this T cell receptor (beta chain) is a study of prognosis after radiotherapy for stage I lung cancer. Findings and caveats of the study: Patients given stereotactic body radiation therapy showed fewer unique TCR clones afterward, median about 10,000 versus 6,900.

Two-round multiplex PCR on genomic DNA was the method by which TCR beta CDR3 was amplified. The first PCR round targeted every TRBV and TRBJ gene with specific primers. TCRdb independently ran MiXCR on the multiplex PCR reads; one entry per CDR3 protein. The sample shows roughly 11,000 distinct CDR3 sequences, 35% of them seen only once. About this clonotype itself: What it binds is unknown. Since no conserved phenylalanine or tryptophan closes the CDR3, a read error is the likely cause.

The clonotype was recovered from a donor of 50 years or more with non-small cell lung cancer. Sequencing used PBMCs, obtained before or after stereotactic body radiation therapy (not recorded which).

The CDR3 protein is CASSSEKLFL. As DNA, the CDR3 is TGTGCCAGTAGTTCTGAAAAACTGTTTCTT. V and J are TRBV12-3 or TRBV12-4 and TRBJ1-4; D is ambiguous. The CDR3 covers 10 residues.